The 29 T cell receptor beta chains below all came from one sample that was sequenced in a study of cytomegalovirus exposure and HLA in healthy donors. Primers for the PCR totalled 60 Vbeta and 13 Jbeta. Sequencing was performed with immunoSEQ multiplex PCR; in TCRdb, only in-frame clones are kept and a portion is missing. The sample yields approximately 120,000 clones, 76% seen once. The sequenced material came from PBMCs. The receptors were gathered from a woman aged 40 to 49 in good health and CMV-seropositive.

The V and J genes are TRBV7-9 and TRBJ1-2; TRBD1 might be the D (6 bases). The CDR3 consists of 14 residues. Trimming removed 1 base at V and 6 bases at J, with 12 bases between. In germline, CDR1 is SEHNR, CDR2 FQNEAQ (reference sequence). The CDR3 protein is CASSLEPGANGYTF. In DNA form, the CDR3 reads TGTGCCAGCAGCTTAGAGCCAGGGGCGAATGGCTACACCTTC.

The chain employs TRBV10-3 and TRBJ1-1; D remains unclear. Between the trimmed V and J ends, which lost 3 bases and 1 base, there was a span of 6 bases. CDR1 and CDR2 (germline): ENHRY, SYGVKD. The CDR3 has 13 amino acids. CDR3 residues: CAISEAWNTEAFF. The CDR3 DNA is TGTGCCATCAGTGAAGCTTGGAACACTGAAGCTTTCTTT.

The chain links TRBV11-2 to TRBJ2-2, with TRBD1 as a possible D gene (5 bases). The CDR3 totals 15 residues. The germline V and J ends were trimmed by 4 bases and 0 bases, with 9 bases remaining between them. Germline V gene data show CDR1 as SGHAT and CDR2 as FQNNGV. This chain's CDR3 is CASSSATANTGELFF. CDR3 sequence (DNA): TGTGCCAGCAGCTCAGCGACAGCGAACACCGGGGAGCTGTTTTTT.

The chain is built from TRBV5-1 and TRBJ1-1; TRBD1 agrees at 7 bases. CDR1 is SGHRS and CDR2 is YFSETQ in the germline V gene. V shed 2 bases, J shed 7 bases, and the junction held 8 bases outside the gene matches. The CDR3 runs to 14 residues. This CDR3 is CASSFGQVVNEAFF. CDR3 DNA: TGCGCCAGCAGCTTCGGACAGGTCGTAAATGAAGCTTTCTTT.

This chain uses TRBV10-3 with TRBJ1-1; 7 nucleotides match TRBD1. V lost 9 bases, J lost 5 bases, and 9 bases stayed unmatched. Germline CDR1 and CDR2: ENHRY and SYGVKD. The CDR3 runs 13 residues. CDR3 protein: CAIGDRATTEAFF. The CDR3 DNA reads as TGTGCCATTGGAGACAGGGCAACGACTGAAGCTTTCTTT.

The genes are TRBV27 and TRBJ1-3; 7 bases agree with TRBD1. V was pared by 4 bases and J by 8 bases, with 8 bases of the junction left unmatched. The CDR3 extends over 14 amino acids. Per germline, CDR1 MNHEY and CDR2 SMNVEV (reference sequence). In DNA, the CDR3 is TGTGCCAGCAGTTATCTAGGGGGCGCGGACACCATATATTTT. Encoded protein: CASSYLGGADTIYF.

This clone came up once. This chain links TRBV27 with TRBJ2-4, with a possible D match to TRBD1 (6 bases). The ends were cut back, 11 bases at V and 0 bases at J, with 32 bases in the middle. Germline V CDR1 and CDR2: MNHEY, SMNVEV (reference sequence). CDR3 size: 20 residues. CDR3: CARKLSGQGMWVEAKNIQYF. The CDR3 nucleotides are TGTGCCCGCAAACTTTCTGGGCAGGGGATGTGGGTGGAAGCCAAAAACATTCAGTACTTC.

The sample holds one count of this clone. The chain combines TRBV5-1 with TRBJ1-3, with D tentatively TRBD1 (5 bases). The V gene's germline CDR1 is SGHRS and CDR2 YFSETQ. V was pared by 7 bases and J by 1 base, with 9 bases between. The CDR3 totals 13 residues. The CDR3 sequence is CASGAASGNTIYF. CDR3 in DNA: TGCGCCAGCGGGGCGGCTTCTGGAAACACCATATATTTT.

V usage is TRBV6-4 and J usage is TRBJ2-3; 8 bases are shared with TRBD1. Germline CDR1 and CDR2: MRHNA and SNTAGT. J gave up 2 bases and V 5 bases, and 6 bases lay outside the gene matches. The CDR3 length is 15 residues. The CDR3 protein is CASSSRTGNTDTQYF. The CDR3 nucleotides read TGTGCCAGCAGTAGTCGGACAGGGAACACAGATACGCAGTATTTT.

V and J are TRBV9 and TRBJ2-3; 9 nucleotides match TRBD2. Unmatched junction bases numbered 5, after V lost 0 bases and J lost 6 bases. The CDR3 length is 15 residues. The germline CDR1 and CDR2 sequences are SGDLS and YYNGEE. CDR3 nucleotide sequence: TGTGCCAGCAGCGTAGCGGCGGGGGGGCTTGATACGCAGTATTTT. Translation: CASSVAAGGLDTQYF.

This clone has just one count. The CDR3 region is CSVVSGNTIYF. CDR3 nucleotides: TGCAGCGTTGTTTCAGGAAACACCATATATTTT. The chain has TRBV29-1 and TRBJ1-3; D is ambiguous. The CDR3 covers 11 residues. The V end was cut by 4 bases, the J end by 4 bases, with 5 bases between. Germline V gives CDR1 SQVTM, CDR2 ANQGSEA.

The chain employs TRBV9 and TRBJ1-4; unclear D gene. Looked up from germline, CDR1 is SGDLS and CDR2 is YYNGEE. The CDR3 consists of 15 residues. V was clipped by 2 bases and J by 5 bases, with 13 bases between them. CDR3 nucleotide sequence: TGTGCCAGCAGCGTGGCGGTCGGAAGGAATGAAAAACTGTTTTTT. Amino acids: CASSVAVGRNEKLFF.

The V gene is TRBV19, the J gene TRBJ1-1; D ambiguous. Germline assignment: CDR1 LNHDA and CDR2 SQIVND (reference sequence). V was shortened by 3 bases and J by 5 bases, with 13 bases between the two germline ends. The CDR3 sequence is 14 residues long. The CDR3 here is CASSISSGYTEAFF. The DNA for the CDR3 is TGTGCCAGTAGTATCTCCTCAGGTTATACTGAAGCTTTCTTT.

Concerning this clone: The junction does not match germline at one end; this may be a read error. The gene calls are TRBV7-9 and TRBJ1-1; D uncertain. Germline assignment: CDR1 SEHNR and CDR2 FQNEAQ (reference sequence). The CDR3 is 13 residues long. DNA of the CDR3: TGTTCCAGCAGCCCCTACAGTCAGAGTGAAGCTTTCTTT. Its protein product is CSSSPYSQSEAFF.

This chain connects TRBV5-1 to TRBJ2-2, with a tentative D call TRBD2 (5 bases). The V gene's germline CDR1 is SGHRS and CDR2 YFSETQ. Trimming shortened V by 1 base and J by 1 base, and 11 bases separated the two germline ends. There are 16 residues in the CDR3. The CDR3 region is CASSLSGLGNTGELFF. The CDR3 nucleotides read TGCGCCAGCAGCTTGAGCGGTCTAGGGAACACCGGGGAGCTGTTTTTT.

The gene calls are TRBV19 and TRBJ2-2, with 12 nucleotides matching TRBD2. Germline assignment: CDR1 LNHDA and CDR2 SQIVND (reference sequence). The junction had 6 bases not matched to a gene; V was cut back by 6 bases and J by 7 bases. This CDR3 has 15 amino acids. The CDR3 loop is CASRPLAGGVGELFF. In DNA, the CDR3 is TGTGCCAGTAGGCCACTAGCGGGGGGCGTCGGGGAGCTGTTTTTT.

The rearrangement links TRBV6-5 to TRBJ2-7; 8 bases are a match to TRBD1. The CDR3 length is 14 residues. Unmatched junction bases numbered 8, after V lost 6 bases and J lost 4 bases. Per the germline V gene, CDR1 is MNHEY and CDR2 is SVGAGI. DNA for the CDR3: TGTGCCAGCAGCCTCGGACAGGGATCTTACGAGCAGTACTTC. Translated, it gives CASSLGQGSYEQYF.

This chain connects TRBV6-5 to TRBJ2-1; D may be TRBD1 (6 bases). This CDR3 is built from 14 residues. The germline CDR1 and CDR2 sequences are MNHEY and SVGAGI. Trimming shortened V by 6 bases and J by 8 bases, and 17 bases separated the two germline ends. The CDR3 DNA is TGTGCCAGCAGGACAGGAGAGGCATTTGATGAGCAGTTCTTC. Its translation is CASRTGEAFDEQFF.

This clone has just one count. The genes are TRBV15 and TRBJ1-2, with D perhaps matching TRBD1 (6 bases). Per germline, CDR1 LNHNV and CDR2 YYDKDF (reference sequence). CDR3 length equals 15 residues. V lost 0 bases and J lost 2, with 10 bases in between. The CDR3 DNA reads TGTGCCACCAGCAGAGAGACAGGAAAAAACTATGGCTACACCTTC. Translating it yields CATSRETGKNYGYTF.

This clone has just one count. The chain has TRBV27 and TRBJ2-7; TRBD2 matches at 13 bases. With V trimmed by 4 bases and J by 1 base, 4 bases remained unmatched. The CDR3 runs to 16 residues. Germline V CDR1 and CDR2: MNHEY, SMNVEV (reference sequence). This chain's CDR3 is CASSSGLAGWSYEQYF. As DNA, the CDR3 is TGTGCCAGCAGTTCGGGACTAGCGGGGTGGTCCTACGAGCAGTACTTC.

This clone was picked up one time. The chain is built from TRBV5-4 and TRBJ1-2; D is perhaps TRBD1 (6 bases). This CDR3 is 15 amino acids long. The V gene lost 4 bases and the J gene lost 0 bases, with 13 bases spanning the gap. In germline, CDR1 is SGHNT, CDR2 YYREEE (reference sequence). This chain's CDR3 is CASSPGQTANYGYTF. CDR3 DNA sequence: TGTGCCAGCAGCCCCGGACAGACAGCTAACTATGGCTACACCTTC.

The V and J genes are TRBV5-1 and TRBJ1-3; TRBD1 matches at 7 bases. Germline CDR1 SGHRS, CDR2 YFSETQ. CDR3 length equals 14 residues. J gave up 4 bases and V 4 bases, and 5 bases lay outside the gene matches. The CDR3 reads CASSPTGEGNTIYF. CDR3 in DNA: TGCGCCAGCAGCCCCACAGGGGAAGGAAACACCATATATTTT.

This chain connects TRBV2 to TRBJ2-3; 7 nucleotides line up with TRBD2. The V gene's germline CDR1 is SNHLY and CDR2 FYNNEI. The CDR3 length is 15 residues. With 10 bases clipped from V and 0 bases from J, the junction kept 10 bases outside the gene matches. For the CDR3, the DNA is TGTGCCACCGCCCAACTAGCGACTAGCACAGATACGCAGTATTTT. Translation gives CATAQLATSTDTQYF.

There are a few counts of this clone. Here the CDR3 DNA reads TGCGCCAGCAGCCAAGATCGCGGGCCTCTGAACACTGAAGCTTTCTTT. Encoded protein: CASSQDRGPLNTEAFF. V and J are TRBV4-1 and TRBJ1-1; the D is unclear. Germline assignment: CDR1 MGHRA and CDR2 YSYEKL. Trimming took 0 bases from V and 0 from J, leaving 11 bases between them. This CDR3 region has 16 residues.

The sample holds one count of this clone. The chain is built from TRBV30 and TRBJ2-3; 13 nucleotides match TRBD2. The germline CDR1 and CDR2 sequences are GTSNPN and SVGIG (reference sequence). With V trimmed by 8 bases and J by 7 bases, 6 bases remained unmatched. CDR3 size: 13 residues. The CDR3 region is CAATSGGWNTQYF. The CDR3 DNA reads as TGTGCCGCGACTAGCGGGGGGTGGAATACGCAGTATTTT. Variable domain in full (rest from reference TRBV30 and TRBJ2-3): SQTIHQWPATLVQPVGSPLSLECTVEGTSNPNLYWYRQAAGRGLQLLFYSVGIGQISSEVPQNLSASRPQDRQFILSSKKLLLSDSGFYLCAATSGGWNTQYFGPGTRLTVL.

The rearrangement links TRBV29-1 to TRBJ1-2, with D uncertain. The CDR3 has 14 amino acids. CDR1 is SQVTM, CDR2 ANQGSEA, per germline. Trimming removed 3 bases at V and 4 bases at J, with 15 bases between. CDR3 in DNA: TGCAGCGTTGAGGTCGCGGAGGAAAGCTATGGCTACACCTTC. Translating gives CSVEVAEESYGYTF. The variable domain in full, with the rest retrieved from reference TRBV29-1 and TRBJ1-2, is SAVISQKPSRDICQRGTSLTIQCQVDSQVTMMFWYRQQPGQSLTLIATANQGSEATYESGFVIDKFPISRPNLTFSTLTVSNMSPEDSSIYLCSVEVAEESYGYTFGSGTRLTVV.

This sequence joins TRBV30 and TRBJ2-7; D might be TRBD2 (5 bases). Trimming cost V 0 bases and J 0 bases, with 12 bases left between them. The CDR3 contains 15 residues. Germline V gene sequence: CDR1 GTSNPN, CDR2 SVGIG (reference sequence). The CDR3 DNA sequence: TGTGCCTGGAGTGTAGGACTGGGGATCTCCTACGAGCAGTACTTC. Translated: CAWSVGLGISYEQYF.

The count of this clone is one. The J gene is TRBJ1-2, the V gene TRBV7-2; D is unresolved. V lost 2 bases and J lost 4, with 5 bases in between. CDR1 SGHTA and CDR2 FQGNSA come from the germline V gene. The CDR3 is made up of 12 amino acids. In DNA, the CDR3 is TGTGCCAGCAGCTTATCGCGCTATGGCTACACCTTC. Its protein is CASSLSRYGYTF.

The rearrangement links TRBV5-6 to TRBJ1-6; D remains ambiguous. Deletions cut 0 bases from V and 6 bases from J, with 10 bases between. Germline V gene sequence: CDR1 SGHDT, CDR2 YYEEEE. There are 15 residues in the CDR3. As DNA, the CDR3 is TGTGCCAGCAGCTTGGCCGGACTGATTAATTCACCCCTCCACTTT. Translation gives CASSLAGLINSPLHF.